This TCR beta chain was sequenced in a study of blood T cell repertoires in COVID-19. Study context: PBMCs, B-cell-depleted T cells, or T cells provided the cDNA or gDNA that made up the material.

The CDR3 sequence is 12 residues long. Germline V gene lookup returns CDR1 SNHLY and CDR2 FYNNEI. V lost 4 bases and J lost 6; bases outside the gene matches: 3. This clone was picked up many times. Method: immunoSEQ multiplex PCR; TCRdb's copy keeps in-frame clones and lacks some. Of around 130,000 clones listed, roughly four fifths are singletons. The chain recombines TRBV2 with TRBJ2-7; 7 nucleotides line up with TRBD1. The material sequenced was PBMCs or T cells enriched from blood (not recorded which). The TCR sequence derives from a man in his forties with acute COVID-19. The CDR3 reads CASSGQGAEQYF. The CDR3 coding sequence is TGTGCCAGCAGTGGACAGGGCGCCGAGCAGTACTTC.